These 26 T cell receptor beta chains share one sample of origin, sequenced in a study of Tregs in tolerant kidney transplant recipients. Using immunoSEQ multiplex PCR, the repertoire was profiled, and TCRdb retains in-frame clones only, with some absent. This listing includes approximately 49,000 clones. The sequencing here drew on CD4+ T cells from blood, taken before the transplant. Source of these receptors: a human donor who received a combined kidney and bone marrow transplant.

CDR3 loop: CSASRTSGRTDTQYF. The sequenced part of the CDR3 DNA is TGCAGTGCTAGCCGGACTAGCGGGAGAACCGATACG. This chain connects TRBV20-1 to TRBJ2-3; TRBD2 agrees at 13 bases. The read ends 3 residues early relative to the CDR3; the germline J gene fills the gap. The CDR3 sequence is 15 residues long. Germline trimming cut 3 bases from V and 6 bases from J; bases unmatched to any gene: 6. Germline CDR1 is DFQATT and CDR2 is SNEGSKA (reference sequence).

Remarks on this clone: The observed sequence ends 3 residues before the CDR3 terminus, with the missing tail filled in from the germline J gene. The chain links TRBV6-2 or TRBV6-3 to TRBJ2-1; unclear D gene. This CDR3 has 14 residues. V was cut by 4 bases and J by 6 bases, with 13 bases left in between. CDR1 is MNHEY and CDR2 is SVGEGT in the germline V gene. The sequenced part of the CDR3 DNA is TGTGCCAGCAGTTCCACTAACTCTCGCAATGAG. Protein sequence: CASSSTNSRNE. In full, the CDR3 is CASSSTNSRNEQFF.

Concerning this clone itself: The read ends 3 residues early relative to the CDR3; the germline J gene fills the gap. The chain employs TRBV20-1 and TRBJ1-5, with D possibly matching TRBD1 (5 bases). The CDR3 sequence is 12 residues long. Germline assignment: CDR1 DFQATT and CDR2 SNEGSKA (reference sequence). Trimming took 6 bases from V and 5 from J, leaving 11 bases between them. The DNA read from the CDR3 is TGCAGTGCCGTTTCGGGGGATCAGCCC. This translates into CSAVSGDQP. In full, the CDR3 reads CSAVSGDQPQHF.

Notes on this clone: The CDR3 end lies 3 residues beyond the end of the read and is filled in from the germline J gene. The chain employs TRBV20-1 and TRBJ2-2, with D possibly matching TRBD2 (6 bases). Trimming cost V 3 bases and J 4 bases, with 12 bases left between them. The CDR3 contains 14 residues. The germline V gene encodes CDR1 DFQATT and CDR2 SNEGSKA (reference sequence). The CDR3 reads CSASAGMGTGELFF. The CDR3 DNA, read in part, is TGCAGTGCTAGCGCGGGGATGGGCACCGGGGAG.

Concerning this clone itself: The observed sequence ends 3 residues before the CDR3 terminus, with the missing tail filled in from the germline J gene. The chain carries TRBV19 and TRBJ2-3, with D possibly matching TRBD1 (6 bases). V gave up 2 bases and J gave up 2 bases, with 17 bases separating them. CDR3 size: 17 residues. In germline, CDR1 is LNHDA, CDR2 SQIVND (reference sequence). The CDR3 loop reads CASSIRETGDHTDTQYF. The part of the CDR3 DNA that was read is TGTGCCAGTAGTATAAGGGAGACAGGCGACCACACAGATACG.

Note on this clone: The read falls 3 residues short of the CDR3 end, and the missing part is taken from the germline J gene. V gene TRBV18 combines with J gene TRBJ2-1; D is undetermined. The CDR3 loop spans 14 amino acids. V was clipped by 5 bases and J by 0 bases, with 8 bases between them. Germline V lookup: CDR1 KGHSH, CDR2 LQKENI. The covered CDR3 bases are TGTGCCAGCTCAGCCTCAGTCTCCTACAATGAG. Protein product: CASSASVSYNE. The entire CDR3 reads CASSASVSYNEQFF.

For this clone: Read coverage stops 3 residues before the CDR3 terminus; the germline J gene supplies the remainder. The chain combines TRBV30 with TRBJ2-7; tentatively, D is TRBD1 (5 bases). Germline V gene sequence: CDR1 GTSNPN, CDR2 SVGIG (reference sequence). V shed 4 bases and J shed 3 bases, with 19 bases lying between them. The CDR3 is made up of 15 amino acids. The CDR3 here is CAWTGRSRAGYEQYF. The part of the CDR3 DNA that was read is TGTGCCTGGACCGGACGGTCCAGGGCAGGCTACGAG.

Notes on this clone: The read gets to within 3 residues of the CDR3 end, and the germline J gene fills in the rest. The rearrangement uses TRBV29-1 and TRBJ2-2; D possibly corresponds to TRBD2 (7 bases). The CDR3 is 13 residues long. Germline lookup yields CDR1 SQVTM and CDR2 ANQGSEA. V gave up 7 bases and J gave up 6 bases, with 15 bases separating them. The chain's CDR3 is CSATEGGAGELFF. Partial CDR3 DNA: TGCAGCGCGACCGAGGGGGGGGCCGGGGAG.

The covered CDR3 bases are TGCAGTGCTAGACCAACAGGGGGCGGGGGTGAA. Protein sequence: CSARPTGGGGE. The complete CDR3 reads CSARPTGGGGEAFF. The rearrangement links TRBV20-1 to TRBJ1-1; 9 nucleotides align to TRBD1. The CDR3 end is not reached by the read, which stops 3 residues before it; the germline J gene fills it in. The CDR3 covers 14 residues. Germline V gene lookup returns CDR1 DFQATT and CDR2 SNEGSKA (reference sequence). Losses at the gene ends were 2 bases for V and 7 bases for J; bases not matched to a gene: 8.

In the case of this clone: The CDR3 end lies 3 residues beyond the end of the read and is filled in from the germline J gene. The genes are TRBV19 and TRBJ2-7, with 8 bases aligning to TRBD2. The CDR3 sequence is 14 residues long. Germline V gene data show CDR1 as LNHDA and CDR2 as SQIVND (reference sequence). With 6 bases clipped from V and 4 bases from J, the junction kept 8 bases outside the gene matches. This CDR3 is CASSTAGVPYEQYF. The sequenced part of the CDR3 DNA is TGTGCCAGTAGCACAGCGGGGGTCCCTTACGAG.

Concerning this clone: The CDR3 end lies 3 residues beyond the end of the read and is filled in from the germline J gene. The chain uses TRBV19 and TRBJ2-5; 7 bases align to TRBD1. This CDR3 comprises 15 residues. The V and J ends lost 8 bases and 5 bases, in that order; junction bases with no gene match: 14. CDR1 is LNHDA and CDR2 is SQIVND in the germline V gene (reference sequence). The CDR3 protein is CASSRDRVEGETQYF. The sequenced CDR3 bases are TGTGCCAGTTCTCGAGACAGGGTTGAAGGGGAGACC. The full variable domain, in which reference TRBV19 and TRBJ2-5 provide the parts outside the CDR3, is DGGITQSPKYLFRKEGQNVTLSCEQNLNHDAMYWYRQDPGQGLRLIYYSQIVNDFQKGDIAEGYSVSREKKESFPLTVTSAQKNPTAFYLCASSRDRVEGETQYFGPGTRLLVL.

In regard to this clone: Coverage ceases 3 residues before the CDR3 finishes, and the germline J gene fills in the end. This chain links TRBV18 with TRBJ2-5; 7 bases map to TRBD2. V trimming: 6 bases; J trimming: 5 bases; junction bases outside the gene matches: 12. The CDR3 spans 15 residues. Germline CDR1 and CDR2: KGHSH and LQKENI. The CDR3 sequence: CASSPRRGNEETQYF. CDR3 DNA (partial): TGTGCCAGCTCCCCTCGGCGGGGGAATGAGGAGACC.

Comments on this clone: The read halts 3 residues ahead of the CDR3 end, with the missing end drawn from the germline J gene. J is TRBJ2-7 and V is TRBV20-1, with D maybe TRBD2 (6 bases). The CDR3 is made up of 13 amino acids. From germline, CDR1 is DFQATT and CDR2 SNEGSKA (reference sequence). The V end was cut by 4 bases, the J end by 0 bases, with 10 bases between. The CDR3 bases that were read are TGCAGTGCTAAAACGACTAGCTCCTACGAG. Its translation: CSAKTTSSYE. The CDR3 reads in full as CSAKTTSSYEQYF.

A word on this clone: The missing CDR3 end, 3 residues past where the read stops, is filled in from the germline J gene. The V and J genes are TRBV20-1 and TRBJ2-3, with D unclear. The germline gives CDR1 DFQATT, CDR2 SNEGSKA (reference sequence). The CDR3 has 11 residues. The CDR3 loop reads CSAIYEHTQYF. The DNA read from the CDR3 is TGCAGTGCGATTTACGAACACACG.

In the case of this clone: The read finishes 3 residues shy of the CDR3 end, and the germline J gene is used to complete it. The V call is TRBV20-1, the J call TRBJ1-5, with 9 positions matching TRBD1. This CDR3 has 16 residues. The V gene's germline CDR1 is DFQATT and CDR2 SNEGSKA (reference sequence). V dropped 0 bases and J dropped 1; count of bases not matched to a gene: 4. The CDR3 loop is CSARDYRGLSNQPQHF. CDR3 DNA (partial): TGCAGTGCTAGAGATTACAGGGGGCTCAGCAATCAGCCC.

The CDR3 loop reads CASSRTGGTDTQYF. CDR3 DNA (partial): TGTGCCAGCAGCCGGACAGGGGGAACAGATACG. The chain links TRBV7-9 to TRBJ2-3, with TRBD1 matching over 10 bases. The CDR3 is cut off 3 residues early in the read; its end comes from the germline J gene. With V trimmed by 5 bases and J by 3 bases, 2 bases remained unmatched. Germline V lookup: CDR1 SEHNR, CDR2 FQNEAQ (reference sequence). The CDR3 loop spans 14 amino acids.

For this clone: The DNA ends 3 residues before the CDR3 does, and the rest of the CDR3 is filled in from the germline J gene. This sequence joins TRBV4-1 and TRBJ1-2, with D hard to call. The CDR3 extends over 14 amino acids. Germline V lookup: CDR1 MGHRA, CDR2 YSYEKL. The germline V and J ends were trimmed by 0 bases and 5 bases, with 10 bases remaining between them. Partial CDR3 DNA: TGCGCCAGCAGCCAAGAAACGGGGAGTTATGGC. Translating gives CASSQETGSYG. The full-length CDR3 reads as CASSQETGSYGYTF.

For this clone: The read is 3 residues too short to cover the CDR3 end, so that end is filled in from the germline J gene. The chain joins TRBV2 to TRBJ2-1, with D tentatively TRBD2 (6 bases). Trimming removed 2 bases at V and 4 bases at J, with 12 bases between. CDR3 length: 15 residues. Per germline, CDR1 SNHLY and CDR2 FYNNEI. This chain's CDR3 is CASSEQGLDYNEQFF. The sequenced CDR3 bases are TGTGCCAGCAGTGAACAGGGACTGGATTACAATGAG.

A word on this clone: The read terminates 3 residues ahead of where the CDR3 ends, so the germline J gene completes it. V and J are TRBV10-1 and TRBJ1-1; 8 nucleotides agree with TRBD1. The CDR3 sequence is 13 residues long. V lost 6 bases and J lost 5; bases outside the gene matches: 5. CDR1 is WNHNN and CDR2 is SYGVQD in the germline V gene (reference sequence). The part of the CDR3 DNA that was read is TGCGCCAGCAGCCCGGACAGGGTGACTGAA. Translating gives CASSPDRVTE. The entire CDR3 protein reads CASSPDRVTEAFF.

Regarding this clone: The observed sequence ends 3 residues before the CDR3 terminus, with the missing tail filled in from the germline J gene. The V and J genes are TRBV18 and TRBJ2-6; D remains unclear. The CDR3 has 16 residues. Per germline, CDR1 KGHSH and CDR2 LQKENI. V lost 6 bases to trimming and J lost 2 bases, with 14 bases between them. The CDR3 loop is CASSLAYATGANVLTF. Incomplete CDR3 DNA: TGTGCCAGCTCCTTAGCCTACGCGACTGGGGCCAACGTC.

For this clone: The read ends 3 residues before the CDR3 terminus; that terminus is restored from the germline J gene. The J gene is TRBJ2-3, the V gene TRBV7-7; 11 bases map to TRBD2. Losses at the gene ends were 4 bases for V and 4 bases for J; bases not matched to a gene: 4. The CDR3 length is 15 residues. CDR1 is SSHAT, CDR2 FNYEAQ, per germline (reference sequence). The CDR3 region is CASSSGLAESDTQYF. The sequenced part of the CDR3 DNA is TGTGCCAGCAGCTCGGGACTAGCGGAATCAGATACG.

Turning to this clone: The missing CDR3 end, 3 residues past where the read stops, is filled in from the germline J gene. The chain carries TRBV19 and TRBJ1-4; D is undetermined. The CDR3 length is 15 residues. Germline V gene sequence: CDR1 LNHDA, CDR2 SQIVND (reference sequence). The V and J ends lost 6 bases and 5 bases respectively, with 16 bases between them. The covered CDR3 bases are TGTGCCAGTAGGAACGGGGAAAATGTAAATGAAAAA. Protein: CASRNGENVNEK. The whole CDR3 region reads CASRNGENVNEKLFF. Supplemented by reference TRBV19 and TRBJ1-4, the full variable domain reads DGGITQSPKYLFRKEGQNVTLSCEQNLNHDAMYWYRQDPGQGLRLIYYSQIVNDFQKGDIAEGYSVSREKKESFPLTVTSAQKNPTAFYLCASRNGENVNEKLFFGSGTQLSVL.

As concerns this clone: The read terminates 3 residues ahead of where the CDR3 ends, so the germline J gene completes it. The chain employs TRBV7-9 and TRBJ1-4, with 7 bases identical to TRBD1. Germline lookup yields CDR1 SEHNR and CDR2 FQNEAQ (reference sequence). CDR3 length: 15 residues. The trim removed 3 bases at V and 7 bases at J, leaving 8 bases unmatched. The sequenced CDR3 bases are TGTGCCAGCAGCTTTCAGGGGGGTGAGGTTGAAAAA. Its translation: CASSFQGGEVEK. The full-length CDR3 reads as CASSFQGGEVEKLFF.

On this clone: Read coverage stops 3 residues before the CDR3 terminus; the germline J gene supplies the remainder. The chain recombines TRBV7-3 with TRBJ2-5; 13 bases map to TRBD2. CDR1 and CDR2 from the germline V gene are SGHTA and FQGTGA. The CDR3 is made up of 17 amino acids. Trimming took 5 bases from V and 2 from J; bases not matched to a gene: 8. CDR3 bases read: TGTGCCAGCAGCCTCGGACTAGCGGGAGCGAGTCAAGAGACC. It specifies CASSLGLAGASQET. The CDR3 reads in full as CASSLGLAGASQETQYF.

Note on this clone: The observed sequence ends 3 residues before the CDR3 terminus, with the missing tail filled in from the germline J gene. The chain employs TRBV2 and TRBJ2-7; either TRBD1 or TRBD2 may supply D (6 bases each). Trimming stripped 4 bases from V and 2 bases from J, with 15 bases between. This CDR3 region has 15 residues. Germline V gene lookup returns CDR1 SNHLY and CDR2 FYNNEI. The CDR3 DNA, read in part, is TGTGCCAGCAGTGGAGTGGAGGGGGACCCCTACGAG. It codes for CASSGVEGDPYE. The whole CDR3 reads CASSGVEGDPYEQYF.

To note about this clone: The observed sequence ends 3 residues before the CDR3 terminus, with the missing tail filled in from the germline J gene. This chain uses TRBV29-1 with TRBJ1-6, with 9 bases matching TRBD1. The length of the CDR3 is 12 residues. Trimming at V came to 6 bases and at J to 7 bases, leaving 1 base not matched to a gene. Germline CDR1 SQVTM, CDR2 ANQGSEA. CDR3 DNA (partial): TGCAGCGTGGGGACAGGGAATTCACCC. Translating it yields CSVGTGNSP. The whole CDR3 protein reads CSVGTGNSPLHF.